A single sample is the source of the 26 T cell receptor beta chains below, sequenced in a study of tumor-infiltrating lymphocytes in oesophageal squamous cell carcinoma. TCRdb independently ran MiXCR on the PCR reads; one entry per CDR3 protein. The sample lists roughly 20,000 distinct CDR3 sequences, around 35% seen once, with 12% in the top ten. Sequenced sample: esophageal tumor tissue. These TCRs come from a male donor with esophageal squamous cell carcinoma.

This clonotype was recorded at least ten times. The V and J genes are TRBV5-1 and TRBJ2-7; maybe TRBD2 (6 bases). The J call is doubtful: the DNA matches TRBJ2-1 better. The CDR3 totals 17 residues. Germline V gene lookup returns CDR1 SGHRS and CDR2 YFSETQ. The DNA for the CDR3 is TGCGCCAGCAGCCCCCGGGGGTCCCCCTCAGCCTACAATGAGCAGTTCTTC. It codes for CASSPRGSPSAYNEQFF.

This clonotype was seen at least ten times. Germline is not matched at one junction end, which may reflect a read error. The chain uses TRBV28 and TRBJ2-7, with D tentatively TRBD1 (6 bases). This CDR3 comprises 14 residues. Germline V gene sequence: CDR1 MDHEN, CDR2 SYDVKM. The CDR3: CASSLYGGNSPLHF. Written as DNA, the CDR3 is TGTGCCAGCAGTTTATATGGGGGCAATTCACCCCTCCACTTC.

This clonotype turned up a few times. This chain connects TRBV6-1 to TRBJ2-7, with a tentative D call TRBD2 (5 bases). Deletions cut 6 bases from V and 3 bases from J, with 15 bases between. The CDR3 totals 14 residues. Germline V gene data show CDR1 as MNHNS and CDR2 as SASEGT. For the CDR3, the DNA is TGTGCCAGCAGCGGGGATGGGGTTGGCTACGAGCAGTACTTC. Protein: CASSGDGVGYEQYF.

This chain connects TRBV5-4 to TRBJ2-5; no clear D. The DNA end lines up better with TRBJ2-1; the J call may be wrong. This CDR3 contains 15 residues. Per germline, CDR1 SGHNT and CDR2 YYREEE (reference sequence). DNA for the CDR3: TGTGCCAGCAGCTCCCAAGCGAGTATTAGAGATACGCAGTTCTTC. This translates into CASSSQASIRDTQFF.

This clonotype is termed medium-sized. DNA for the CDR3: TGTGCCAGCAGTCGGACTAGCGGAAAGAACACCGGGGAGCTGTTTTTT. Translated: CASSRTSGKNTGELFF. This rearrangement joins TRBV12-3 or TRBV12-4 to TRBJ2-2; the match to TRBD2 covers 10 bases. With V trimmed by 5 bases and J by 1 base, 4 bases remained unmatched. The CDR3 runs 16 residues.

This clonotype was counted between two and nine times. The gene calls are TRBV7-9 and TRBJ2-7; 8 bases map to TRBD1. Judging by the DNA end, TRBJ2-5 fits better; the J call may be wrong. Germline CDR1 is SEHNR and CDR2 is FQNEAQ (reference sequence). The CDR3 has 15 amino acids. The CDR3 DNA reads TGTGCCAGCAGCTACGGACAGGGACCCCAAGAGACCCAGTACTTC. Its translation is CASSYGQGPQETQYF.

This clonotype is classed as medium-sized. CDR3 amino acids: CASSPQAGGTEAFF. As DNA, the CDR3 is TGTGCCAGCAGCCCTCAAGCGGGGGGCACTGAAGCTTTCTTT. The chain joins TRBV7-3 to TRBJ1-1; tentative D call: TRBD1 (5 bases). CDR1 is SGHTA and CDR2 is FQGTGA in the germline V gene. V lost 5 bases and J 4 bases, leaving 14 bases between the germline ends. CDR3 size: 14 residues.

The V call is TRBV19, the J call TRBJ2-7; tentative D call: TRBD2 (5 bases). The J call may be wrong; the DNA end is better matched by TRBJ2-1. Germline CDR1 LNHDA, CDR2 SQIVND (reference sequence). The CDR3 sequence is 16 residues long. The CDR3 loop is CASSIRASGIYNEQFF. The CDR3 DNA follows: TGTGCCAGTAGTATACGGGCCTCGGGGATATACAATGAGCAGTTCTTC.

Note on this clonotype: The CDR3 end shows no conserved phenylalanine or tryptophan, and so a read error is likely. It is unclear where the CDR3 begins or ends on the DNA, so no DNA is shown, and the CDR3 is as TCRdb lists it. CDR3 protein: CATERQGNYGYTFGS. This rearrangement joins TRBV6-1 to TRBJ2-7; TRBD1, the table's D call, was not compared with the DNA. The CDR3 totals 15 residues, both ends included. Germline values: CDR1 MNHNS, CDR2 SASEGT.

V usage is TRBV7-2 and J usage is TRBJ2-2; D is ambiguous. CDR3 size: 17 residues. CDR1 and CDR2 (germline): SGHTA, FQGNSA. V was pared by 1 base and J by 1 base, with 13 bases between. DNA for the CDR3: TGTGCCAGCAGCTTAGAATTAAGGGCTATGAACACCGGGGAGCTGTTTTTT. This encodes CASSLELRAMNTGELFF.

The V and J genes are TRBV5-4 and TRBJ2-1, with no clear D. The CDR3 runs to 12 residues. V shed 4 bases and J shed 8 bases, with 10 bases lying between them. Germline-derived CDR1 and CDR2 are SGHNT and YYREEE (reference sequence). For the CDR3, the DNA is TGTGCCAGCAGCCCTAACAGCTATGAGCAGTTCTTC. This encodes CASSPNSYEQFF.

This clonotype has ten or more counts. The chain joins TRBV28 to TRBJ2-7; the D gene is possibly TRBD1 (6 bases). Looked up from germline, CDR1 is MDHEN and CDR2 is SYDVKM. V dropped 8 bases and J dropped 2 bases, with 16 bases sitting between them. The CDR3 totals 14 residues. This chain's CDR3 is CASGAPAGAYEQYF. DNA for the CDR3: TGTGCCAGCGGGGCCCCGGCAGGGGCCTACGAGCAGTACTTC. Looking up the rest from reference TRBV28 and TRBJ2-7 gives the full variable domain: DVKVTQSSRYLVKRTGEKVFLECVQDMDHENMFWYRQDPGLGLRLIYFSYDVKMKEKGDIPEGYSVSREKKERFSLILESASTNQTSMYLCASGAPAGAYEQYFGPGTRLTVT.

The V gene is TRBV7-6, the J gene TRBJ2-5; TRBD2 might be the D (6 bases). The DNA end is more similar to TRBJ2-7, so the J call may be wrong. The CDR3 is 16 amino acids. CDR1 is SGHVS, CDR2 FNYEAQ, per germline. The CDR3 sequence is CASSYRIGGAAYEQYF. The CDR3, as DNA: TGTGCCAGCAGCTACCGGATTGGCGGGGCGGCCTACGAGCAGTACTTC.

In DNA, the CDR3 is TGTGCCAGCAGCCCCGGGACAGGGGGCGGAATATCGCAGTTCTTC. This encodes CASSPGTGGGISQFF. The chain is built from TRBV7-2 and TRBJ2-5, with 12 bases that match TRBD1. The better agreement between TRBJ2-1 and the DNA end casts doubt on the J call. The V gene's germline CDR1 is SGHTA and CDR2 FQGNSA. This CDR3 comprises 15 residues.

The table lists this clonotype with a few counts. The final CDR3 position lacks the conserved phenylalanine or tryptophan, pointing to a likely read error. No DNA is shown, since the ends of the CDR3 on it are uncertain; the CDR3 is the one TCRdb lists. V usage is TRBV7-6 and J usage is TRBJ2-6; TRBD2 was called by the table and not checked on the DNA. CDR1 SGHVS and CDR2 FNYEAQ come from the germline V gene. The CDR3 spans 18 residues, counting both ends. This CDR3 is CASSPRTSGRNVEQFFGA.

The chain couples TRBV6-1 to TRBJ2-3, with D tentatively TRBD2 (5 bases). Germline V CDR1 and CDR2: MNHNS, SASEGT. This CDR3 comprises 14 residues. V dropped 6 bases and J dropped 2 bases, with 12 bases sitting between them. The CDR3, as DNA: TGTGCCAGCAGCAGCGGTTTCCACACAGATACGCAGTATTTT. It translates to CASSSGFHTDTQYF.

This clonotype rates as medium-sized. The V and J genes are TRBV7-2 and TRBJ1-6; maybe TRBD1 (6 bases). V dropped 1 base and J dropped 7 bases, with 14 bases sitting between them. Germline V gives CDR1 SGHTA, CDR2 FQGNSA. The CDR3 has 16 residues. The CDR3 reads CASSLVGGQKNSPLHF. Written as DNA, the CDR3 is TGTGCCAGCAGCTTAGTCGGCGGACAGAAAAATTCACCCCTCCACTTT.

Regarding this clonotype: As the CDR3 is not closed by the conserved phenylalanine or tryptophan, this likely results from a read error. The DNA is left out, because the CDR3 cannot be placed on it with certainty; the CDR3 is given as TCRdb lists it. The chain carries TRBV10-1 and TRBJ2-1; the table's TRBD1 call for D was not verified on the DNA. 15 amino acids form the CDR3, both terminal residues included. Germline assignment: CDR1 WNHNN and CDR2 SYGVQD (reference sequence). The CDR3 is CASSESGGSGYTFGS.

In its sample, this clonotype was seen many times. CDR3 nucleotide sequence: TGTGCCAGCCTGGTGGACAGTGGCACCGGGGAGCTGTTTTTT. This codes for CASLVDSGTGELFF. The V and J genes are TRBV28 and TRBJ2-2, with a tentative D call TRBD1 (6 bases). The V and J ends lost 8 bases and 4 bases respectively, with 14 bases between them. CDR1 and CDR2 from the germline V gene are MDHEN and SYDVKM. The CDR3 length is 14 residues.

About this clonotype: One end of the junction does not line up with germline, which may come from a read error. J is TRBJ2-7 and V is TRBV5-5; perhaps TRBD1 as D (5 bases). The CDR3 extends over 13 amino acids. Germline assignment: CDR1 SGHKS and CDR2 YYEKEE (reference sequence). CDR3 residues: CASSLAAGKDHTF. The CDR3 DNA reads as TGTGCCAGCAGCTTGGCGGCAGGGAAGGATCACACCTTC.

This clonotype was recorded at least ten times. This rearrangement joins TRBV5-5 to TRBJ2-7, with D possibly TRBD1 on 6 matching bases. The CDR3 sequence is 15 residues long. The germline V gene encodes CDR1 SGHKS and CDR2 YYEKEE (reference sequence). Trimming removed 1 base from V and 2 bases from J, with 13 bases in between. The CDR3 nucleotides are TGTGCCAGCAGCTTGTATCAGGGGTTGGCCTACGAGCAGTACTTC. It codes for CASSLYQGLAYEQYF.

Comments on this clonotype: The germline gene is not matched at one end of the junction; a read error may be the cause. The gene calls are TRBV11-2 and TRBJ2-1; D might be TRBD1 (6 bases). Per the germline V gene, CDR1 is SGHAT and CDR2 is FQNNGV. The CDR3 runs to 12 residues. CDR3 amino acids: CASSLGTNEQFF. CDR3 DNA sequence: TGTGCTAGCAGCTTAGGGACAAATGAGCAGTTCTTC. Full variable domain (outside the CDR3, taken from reference TRBV11-2 and TRBJ2-1): EAGVAQSPRYKIIEKRQSVAFWCNPISGHATLYWYQQILGQGPKLLIQFQNNGVVDDSQLPKDRFSAERLKGVDSTLKIQPAKLEDSAVYLCASSLGTNEQFFGPGTRLTVL.

As for this clonotype: A much larger clone lies a single base off, so this may be a read error. The chain uses TRBV7-2 and TRBJ2-5, with 15 nucleotides matching TRBD2. From germline, CDR1 is SGHTA and CDR2 FQGNSA. CDR3 length: 19 residues. Written as DNA, the CDR3 is TGTGCCAGCAGCGCGGGACTAGCGGGGGGAAAGCCGAACACCGGGGAGCTGTATTTT. Amino acid sequence: CASSAGLAGGKPNTGELYF. Filled out from reference TRBV7-2 and TRBJ2-5, the complete variable domain reads GAGVSQSPSNKVTEKGKDVELRCDPISGHTALYWYRQSLGQGLEFLIYFQGNSAPDKSGLPSDRFSAERTGGSVSTLTIQRTQQEDSAVYLCASSAGLAGGKPNTGELYFGPGTRLLVL.

The chain combines TRBV7-9 with TRBJ2-6; the D is unclear. The J call is in doubt because the DNA end fits TRBJ1-2 better. CDR3 size: 15 residues. CDR1 and CDR2 from the germline V gene are SEHNR and FQNEAQ (reference sequence). This chain's CDR3 is CASSLAPADNYGYTF. DNA for the CDR3: TGTGCCAGCAGCTTAGCGCCGGCAGACAACTATGGCTACACCTTC.

This clonotype appeared a few times. The chain has TRBV7-2 and TRBJ2-2, with D unclear. This CDR3 comprises 15 residues. V lost 0 bases and J lost 0, with 5 bases in between. Germline assignment: CDR1 SGHTA and CDR2 FQGNSA. Written as DNA, the CDR3 is TGTGCCAGCAGCTTAGCCAGGACGAACACCGGGGAGCTGTTTTTT. Protein: CASSLARTNTGELFF.

Of note for this clonotype: This CDR3 fails to terminate in the conserved phenylalanine or tryptophan, so it likely reflects a read error. No DNA is shown, since the ends of the CDR3 on it are uncertain; the CDR3 is the one TCRdb lists. The chain is built from TRBV7-8 and TRBJ2-1; the table assigns TRBD1, which was not confirmed against the DNA. Germline V gene data show CDR1 as SGHVS and CDR2 as FQNEAQ. Ends included, the CDR3 has 18 residues. This CDR3 reads CASSSYRDLGIQTQYFGS.